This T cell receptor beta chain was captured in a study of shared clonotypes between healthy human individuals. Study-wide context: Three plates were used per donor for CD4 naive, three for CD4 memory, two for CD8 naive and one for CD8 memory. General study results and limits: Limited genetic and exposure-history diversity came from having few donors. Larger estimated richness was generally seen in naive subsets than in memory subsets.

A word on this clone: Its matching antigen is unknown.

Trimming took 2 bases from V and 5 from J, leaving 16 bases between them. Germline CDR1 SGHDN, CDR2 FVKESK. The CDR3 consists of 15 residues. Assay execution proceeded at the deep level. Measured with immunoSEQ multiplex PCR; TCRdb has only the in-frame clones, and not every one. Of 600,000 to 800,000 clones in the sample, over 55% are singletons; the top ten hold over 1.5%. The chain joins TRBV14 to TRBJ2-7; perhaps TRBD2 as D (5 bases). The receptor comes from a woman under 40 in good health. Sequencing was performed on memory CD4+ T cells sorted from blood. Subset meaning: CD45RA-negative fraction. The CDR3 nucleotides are TGTGCCAGCAGCCAATATCTCGGGATCGAGAACGAGCAGTACTTC. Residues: CASSQYLGIENEQYF.